Below are 21 T cell receptor beta chains sequenced from a single sample in a study of T-cell memory formation after mild COVID-19. MiXCR was run by TCRdb on the 5' RACE reads, yielding one entry per CDR3 protein. In the table there are 350,000 to 500,000 distinct CDR3 sequences, roughly 17% of which are singletons. The sequenced sample consisted of PBMCs or a T cell subset sorted from them (not recorded which). These receptor sequences come from a man younger than 35 who had mild COVID-19 (a few samples of this study predate the infection). Cell type and time point are not known.

V gene TRBV12-3 or TRBV12-4 combines with J gene TRBJ2-5; D gene uncertain. The germline V and J ends were trimmed by 1 base and 6 bases, with 15 bases remaining between them. The CDR3 has 15 residues. The CDR3 DNA follows: TGTGCCAGCAGTTTAGGGCAACTTCTGGGGAAGACCCAGTACTTC. Translation gives CASSLGQLLGKTQYF.

This chain connects TRBV20-1 to TRBJ1-4; D call uncertain. Trimming left V 5 bases short and J 7 bases short, with 14 bases between. CDR3 size: 13 residues. Looked up from germline, CDR1 is DFQATT and CDR2 is SNEGSKA (reference sequence). As DNA, the CDR3 is TGCAGTGCTGCAACTCCAGGCGGTGAAAAACTGTTTTTT. It codes for CSAATPGGEKLFF.

This clonotype was counted between two and nine times. The V and J genes are TRBV28 and TRBJ2-1; no clear D gene. V dropped 1 base and J dropped 7 bases, with 5 bases sitting between them. CDR3 size: 12 residues. The germline CDR1 and CDR2 sequences are MDHEN and SYDVKM. CDR3 coding DNA: TGTGCCAGCAGTTTATCAGCGAATGAGCAGTTCTTC. It is translated as CASSLSANEQFF.

The chain couples TRBV6-6 to TRBJ2-3, with TRBD1 matching 7 bases. CDR3 length equals 16 residues. CDR1 is MNHNY, CDR2 SVGAGI, per germline (reference sequence). V trimming: 3 bases; J trimming: 6 bases; junction bases outside the gene matches: 12. The CDR3 DNA reads as TGTGCCAGCAGTTATCCCAAAGGGGGCGTTAGGGATACGCAGTATTTT. It yields the protein CASSYPKGGVRDTQYF.

This clonotype has just a few counts. The J gene is TRBJ2-5, the V gene TRBV12-3 or TRBV12-4, with D tentatively TRBD2 (5 bases). Trimming pared 6 bases from V and 7 bases from J, leaving 21 bases between. The CDR3 length is 15 residues. The CDR3 DNA follows: TGTGCCAGCAGACGAGCGGCAACTCCCGTGGGGACCCAGTACTTC. Its protein is CASRRAATPVGTQYF.

The rearrangement uses TRBV6-6 and TRBJ1-5, with TRBD1 as a possible D gene (5 bases). The germline V gene encodes CDR1 MNHNY and CDR2 SVGAGI (reference sequence). V was cut by 9 bases and J by 5 bases, with 14 bases left in between. The CDR3 consists of 13 residues. Here the CDR3 DNA reads TGTGCCAGGTCCCGGGGCGCCGATCAGCCCCAGCATTTT. It encodes CARSRGADQPQHF.

The chain employs TRBV5-1 and TRBJ1-4; D not resolved. Trimming took off 1 base at V and 1 base at J, with 8 bases between the two ends. Germline CDR1 and CDR2: SGHRS and YFSETQ. The CDR3 extends over 15 amino acids. CDR3 in amino acids: CASSLKGETNEKLFF. DNA of the CDR3: TGCGCCAGCAGCTTGAAGGGAGAAACTAATGAAAAACTGTTTTTT.

The chain links TRBV28 to TRBJ1-1; D is ambiguous. The CDR3 totals 11 residues. V was trimmed by 8 bases and J by 11 bases, leaving 15 bases between them. Germline V gene sequence: CDR1 MDHEN, CDR2 SYDVKM. The CDR3 sequence: CASELAAGAFF. DNA for the CDR3: TGTGCCAGCGAACTGGCGGCGGGGGCTTTCTTT.

This clonotype has ten or more counts. The gene calls are TRBV28 and TRBJ1-2; 11 bases are a match to TRBD1. CDR3 size: 13 residues. J lost 6 bases, V lost 7 bases, and 4 bases had no gene match. The germline V gene encodes CDR1 MDHEN and CDR2 SYDVKM. In DNA form, the CDR3 reads TGTGCCAGCACCTGGACAGGGGGCGATGGCTACACCTTC. This encodes CASTWTGGDGYTF.

This chain uses TRBV7-3 with TRBJ2-2; 8 bases fit TRBD1. Trimming removed 4 bases from V and 3 bases from J; junction bases left unmatched: 16. The germline gives CDR1 SGHTA, CDR2 FQGTGA. The CDR3 extends over 19 amino acids. The CDR3 loop is CASSSLPDFKQGDTGELFF. The CDR3 DNA sequence: TGTGCCAGCAGCTCCCTCCCCGACTTCAAACAGGGGGACACCGGGGAGCTGTTTTTT.

The table lists this clonotype with a few counts. V is TRBV27 and J is TRBJ2-7; D is ambiguous. Trimming cost V 6 bases and J 6 bases, with 9 bases left between them. Germline values: CDR1 MNHEY, CDR2 SMNVEV (reference sequence). This CDR3 spans 11 amino acids. CDR3 sequence: CASRVGREQYF. The CDR3 bases are TGTGCCAGCAGGGTTGGCCGCGAGCAGTACTTC.

This clonotype has just a few counts. The chain recombines TRBV3-1 with TRBJ2-7; D remains ambiguous. This CDR3 spans 13 amino acids. Germline CDR1 is LGHDT and CDR2 is YNNKEL (reference sequence). V was clipped by 4 bases and J by 6 bases, with 13 bases between them. The CDR3 bases are TGTGCCAGCAGCCTTAACGGTCCGGTCGAGCAGTACTTC. Its translation: CASSLNGPVEQYF.

J is TRBJ1-1 and V is TRBV4-1, with 11 bases lining up with TRBD1. This CDR3 comprises 15 residues. The ends lost 1 base at V and 4 bases at J; junction bases unmatched: 2. Germline V gene sequence: CDR1 MGHRA, CDR2 YSYEKL. The CDR3 nucleotides are TGCGCCAGCAGCCAAGTGGGACAGGGGGGCACTGAAGCTTTCTTT. It translates to CASSQVGQGGTEAFF.

V gene TRBV20-1 combines with J gene TRBJ1-6; no clear D gene. Germline V gene data show CDR1 as DFQATT and CDR2 as SNEGSKA (reference sequence). The germline V and J ends were trimmed by 6 bases and 2 bases, with 11 bases remaining between them. The CDR3 runs 14 residues. This chain's CDR3 is CSAGVQAYNSPLHF. CDR3 coding DNA: TGCAGTGCGGGTGTGCAAGCCTATAATTCACCCCTCCACTTT.

The chain carries TRBV7-8 and TRBJ2-7; 7 positions agree with TRBD1. This CDR3 has 14 amino acids. The germline CDR1 and CDR2 sequences are SGHVS and FQNEAQ. The junction had 8 bases not matched to a gene; V was cut back by 3 bases and J by 6 bases. The CDR3 loop is CASSFINRGSEQYV. The CDR3 nucleotides read TGTGCCAGCAGCTTTATAAACAGGGGAAGCGAGCAGTACGTC.

This clonotype was counted between two and nine times. J is TRBJ2-1 and V is TRBV7-2; 13 bases are a match to TRBD2. This CDR3 spans 15 amino acids. Losses at the gene ends were 5 bases for V and 7 bases for J; bases not matched to a gene: 5. The germline V gene encodes CDR1 SGHTA and CDR2 FQGNSA. DNA for the CDR3: TGTGCCAGCAGCGCCGGACTAGCGGGGGTTAATGAGCAGTTCTTC. This codes for CASSAGLAGVNEQFF.

This clonotype occurred many times. The genes are TRBV7-2 and TRBJ2-1; D tentatively fits TRBD1 or TRBD2 (6 bases each). Germline lookup yields CDR1 SGHTA and CDR2 FQGNSA. The CDR3 length is 16 residues. V gave up 1 base and J gave up 9 bases, with 19 bases separating them. CDR3 sequence (DNA): TGTGCCAGCAGCTTAGAGTTTCCGGGGGCGGGCGGTGAGCAGTTCTTC. Its translation: CASSLEFPGAGGEQFF.

This chain links TRBV7-2 with TRBJ2-2; perhaps TRBD1 as D (5 bases). The CDR3 has 14 amino acids. Germline CDR1 reads SGHTA; CDR2 reads FQGNSA. With 3 bases removed from V and 5 bases from J, the gap between germline ends came to 10 bases. The CDR3 nucleotides are TGTGCCAGCAGCTTCTTCAGGGAAACCGGGGAGCTGTTTTTT. It encodes CASSFFRETGELFF.

CDR3 region: CASSLDSNNEKLFF. CDR3 nucleotide sequence: TGCGCCAGCAGCTTGGACAGCAATAATGAAAAACTGTTTTTT. The V call is TRBV5-1, the J call TRBJ1-4; D not resolved. Germline lookup yields CDR1 SGHRS and CDR2 YFSETQ. The CDR3 covers 14 residues. V was trimmed by 0 bases and J by 4 bases, leaving 7 bases between them.

There are a few counts of this clonotype. This chain uses TRBV3-1 with TRBJ1-1; D is unresolved. The CDR3 is made up of 14 amino acids. Trimming stripped 4 bases from V and 7 bases from J, with 16 bases between. Germline lookup yields CDR1 LGHDT and CDR2 YNNKEL (reference sequence). The chain's CDR3 is CASSPVANALEAFF. The CDR3 DNA is TGTGCCAGCAGCCCGGTAGCCAACGCCCTTGAAGCTTTCTTT.

The genes are TRBV4-2 and TRBJ1-6; 8 bases align to TRBD1. CDR1 is LGHNA, CDR2 YNFKEQ, per germline. The CDR3 has 15 residues. J gave up 9 bases and V 4 bases, and 8 bases lay outside the gene matches. The CDR3: CASSRLTGAGSPLHF. CDR3 in DNA: TGTGCCAGCAGCCGATTGACAGGGGCCGGTTCACCCCTCCACTTT.